Each of the 27 T cell receptor beta chains below was sequenced from the same sample in a study of T cells in Graves' hyperthyroidism and ophthalmopathy. RNA transcripts were the template for amplifying TCR beta CDR3 regions. Using the HTBI primer set, a first-round RT-PCR was run on the TCR CDR3. TCRdb passed the multiplex PCR reads through MiXCR, listing each CDR3 protein once. The top ten hold roughly 10% of the sample, which has about 700,000 distinct CDR3 sequences, 12% to 15% seen once. The sequencing input was blood. These receptors originate from a woman aged 18-29 years with Graves' hyperthyroidism.

This chain uses TRBV5-1 with TRBJ1-4; D perhaps matches TRBD1 (5 bases). The CDR3 runs 14 residues. Trimming stripped 4 bases from V and 5 bases from J, with 12 bases between. Germline V gene lookup returns CDR1 SGHRS and CDR2 YFSETQ. As DNA, the CDR3 is TGCGCCAGCAGCCTGGGGCGCTGGAATGAAAAACTGTTTTTT. Translating it yields CASSLGRWNEKLFF. Full variable domain (missing parts from reference TRBV5-1 and TRBJ1-4): KAGVTQTPRYLIKTRGQQVTLSCSPISGHRSVSWYQQTPGQGLQFLFEYFSETQRNKGNFPGRFSGRQFSNSRSEMNVSTLELGDSALYLCASSLGRWNEKLFFGSGTQLSVL.

V and J are TRBV19 and TRBJ2-1, with TRBD2 identical over 7 bases. The CDR3 length is 13 residues. Per the germline V gene, CDR1 is LNHDA and CDR2 is SQIVND (reference sequence). Trimming removed 9 bases from V and 0 bases from J; junction bases left unmatched: 2. CDR3 loop: CASRDYSYNEQFF. The DNA for the CDR3 is TGTGCCAGCCGGGACTACTCCTACAATGAGCAGTTCTTC.

This clonotype has more than one count but fewer than ten. V is TRBV13 and J is TRBJ2-7; TRBD1 aligns across 8 bases. This CDR3 is 16 amino acids long. Germline V gene sequence: CDR1 PRHDT, CDR2 FYEKMQ (reference sequence). J gave up 3 bases and V 5 bases, and 12 bases lay outside the gene matches. CDR3 in amino acids: CASSLRQGSDGYEQYF. The CDR3 DNA sequence: TGTGCCAGCAGCCTACGACAGGGGTCTGACGGCTACGAGCAGTACTTC.

This clonotype was counted a few times. V usage is TRBV30 and J usage is TRBJ2-1; D is undetermined. V lost 2 bases, J lost 6 bases, and 14 bases lay in between. The CDR3 runs 14 residues. In germline, CDR1 is GTSNPN, CDR2 SVGIG (reference sequence). Here the CDR3 reads CAWSFDIASNEQFF. CDR3 nucleotides: TGTGCCTGGAGTTTTGATATAGCCTCCAATGAGCAGTTCTTC. Based on the CDR3 plus reference TRBV30 and TRBJ2-1, the full variable domain is SQTIHQWPATLVQPVGSPLSLECTVEGTSNPNLYWYRQAAGRGLQLLFYSVGIGQISSEVPQNLSASRPQDRQFILSSKKLLLSDSGFYLCAWSFDIASNEQFFGPGTRLTVL.

This clonotype was observed many times. The J gene is TRBJ2-7, the V gene TRBV11-3; D possibly uses TRBD1 or TRBD2 (5 bases each). The CDR3 sequence is 14 residues long. Germline V gene lookup returns CDR1 SGHNT and CDR2 YENEEA. The germline V and J ends were trimmed by 5 bases and 6 bases, with 17 bases remaining between them. The CDR3 here is CASSAGTGQSEQYF. CDR3 bases: TGTGCCAGCAGCGCCGGGACCGGGCAGAGCGAGCAGTACTTC.

The chain combines TRBV20-1 with TRBJ2-2, with 7 bases that match TRBD1. CDR1 and CDR2 (germline): DFQATT, SNEGSKA (reference sequence). There are 14 residues in the CDR3. Trimming cost V 3 bases and J 7 bases; bases outside gene matches: 8. The DNA for the CDR3 is TGCAGTGCTAGGGTTAGGGGGCCGGGCGGGGAGCTGTTTTTT. Translating gives CSARVRGPGGELFF.

This clonotype was seen at least ten times. The chain has TRBV5-6 and TRBJ1-1; D is ambiguous. Trimming left V 0 bases short and J 2 bases short, with 8 bases between. The germline gives CDR1 SGHDT, CDR2 YYEEEE. CDR3 length: 14 residues. Here the CDR3 reads CASSLDGLNTEAFF. DNA for the CDR3: TGTGCCAGCAGCTTGGATGGGCTAAACACTGAAGCTTTCTTT. Based on the CDR3 plus reference TRBV5-6 and TRBJ1-1, the full variable domain is DAGVTQSPTHLIKTRGQQVTLRCSPKSGHDTVSWYQQALGQGPQFIFQYYEEEERQRGNFPDRFSGHQFPNYSSELNVNALLLGDSALYLCASSLDGLNTEAFFGQGTRLTVV.

About this clonotype: At one end the junction does not follow the germline gene, possibly because of a read error. The V gene is TRBV20-1, the J gene TRBJ2-5; the match to TRBD2 covers 8 bases. This CDR3 contains 16 residues. Germline-derived CDR1 and CDR2 are DFQATT and SNEGSKA (reference sequence). The CDR3 DNA follows: TGCAGTGCTAGAGCCTCGGCGGGAGGATACCAAGAGACCCAGCACTTC. It yields the protein CSARASAGGYQETQHF.

This clonotype has a handful of counts. The J gene is TRBJ2-7, the V gene TRBV27, with D possibly being TRBD1 (7 bases). Trimming cost V 6 bases and J 2 bases, with 17 bases left between them. The CDR3 is 15 residues long. CDR1 is MNHEY and CDR2 is SMNVEV in the germline V gene (reference sequence). CDR3 in DNA: TGTGCCAGCAGGAGACAGGGACTTACTACCTACGAGCAGTACTTC. Its translation: CASRRQGLTTYEQYF.

This clonotype was seen at least ten times. This chain joins TRBV7-9 and TRBJ2-7; D is possibly TRBD1 or TRBD2 (5 bases each). Germline assignment: CDR1 SEHNR and CDR2 FQNEAQ (reference sequence). CDR3 length: 15 residues. Trimming removed 5 bases from V and 4 bases from J, with 18 bases in between. CDR3 amino acids: CASSRSRDGVYEQYF. The CDR3 DNA is TGTGCCAGCAGCCGAAGCCGGGACGGGGTTTACGAGCAGTACTTC.

This clonotype was seen at least ten times. The chain uses TRBV18 and TRBJ2-7; tentatively, D is TRBD1 (7 bases). Per the germline V gene, CDR1 is KGHSH and CDR2 is LQKENI. V lost 6 bases, J lost 9 bases, and 27 bases lay in between. The CDR3 is made up of 16 amino acids. The CDR3 DNA is TGTGCCAGCTCCGCCGACGGCCGGGAGCTACCAGGGGGGCAGTACTTC. Translating it yields CASSADGRELPGGQYF.

This chain links TRBV6-1 with TRBJ1-1, with D possibly matching TRBD1 (6 bases). The CDR3 runs to 19 residues. Trimming cost V 6 bases and J 3 bases, with 29 bases left between them. CDR1 MNHNS and CDR2 SASEGT come from the germline V gene. CDR3 loop: CASRSTPLSGRRGYTEAFF. The DNA for the CDR3 is TGTGCCAGCAGATCCACTCCCCTCTCCGGCAGGAGGGGGTACACTGAAGCTTTCTTT.

This clonotype has only a few counts. The V and J genes are TRBV9 and TRBJ2-1; D gene uncertain. Germline V CDR1 and CDR2: SGDLS, YYNGEE. Trimming took off 4 bases at V and 9 bases at J, with 14 bases between the two ends. The CDR3 covers 13 residues. CDR3 nucleotides: TGTGCCAGCAGCATAACTGACCTTGGTGAGCAGTTCTTC. Translating gives CASSITDLGEQFF. The full variable domain, in which reference TRBV9 and TRBJ2-1 provide the parts outside the CDR3, is DSGVTQTPKHLITATGQRVTLRCSPRSGDLSVYWYQQSLDQGLQFLIQYYNGEERAKGNILERFSAQQFPDLHSELNLSSLELGDSALYFCASSITDLGEQFFGPGTRLTVL.

As for this clonotype: Being one base from a much bigger clone, this may be a read error. V usage is TRBV20-1 and J usage is TRBJ2-7; D unclear. Germline CDR1 reads DFQATT; CDR2 reads SNEGSKA (reference sequence). The V and J ends lost 6 bases and 5 bases respectively, with 17 bases between them. There are 13 residues in the CDR3. The CDR3 DNA is TGCAGTGCCCCTCGAGTCGCCTCTGACGAGCAGTACTTC. Its translation is CSAPRVASDEQYF.

The chain employs TRBV12-3 or TRBV12-4 and TRBJ1-2, with TRBD1 matching 7 bases. V lost 5 bases to trimming and J lost 7 bases; unmatched junction nucleotides: 7. The CDR3 loop spans 13 amino acids. The CDR3 DNA follows: TGTGCCAGCAGTCGGGACAGTGTGGGTGGCTACACCTTC. Protein: CASSRDSVGGYTF.

This clonotype appeared a few times. The V and J genes are TRBV27 and TRBJ2-1; 11 nucleotides align to TRBD2. V shed 6 bases and J 9 bases; nucleotides not matched to a gene: 10. The CDR3 loop spans 15 amino acids. Germline values: CDR1 MNHEY, CDR2 SMNVEV (reference sequence). The CDR3, as DNA: TGTGCCAGCAGAAGTGGACTAGCGGGTCTAAGTGAGCAGTTCTTC. Its translation: CASRSGLAGLSEQFF.

This clonotype was counted many times. The chain has TRBV16 and TRBJ1-1; D remains ambiguous. Trimming took 8 bases from V and 1 from J, leaving 17 bases between them. Germline V lookup: CDR1 KGHSY, CDR2 FQNENV. The CDR3 consists of 15 residues. The CDR3 DNA follows: TGTGCCAGCCGACGATCGGTTCACCCGAACACTGAAGCTTTCTTT. Amino acid sequence: CASRRSVHPNTEAFF. The full variable domain, its missing parts supplied by reference TRBV16 and TRBJ1-1, is GEEVAQTPKHLVRGEGQKAKLYCAPIKGHSYVFWYQQVLKNEFKFLISFQNENVFDETGMPKERFSAKCLPNSPCSLEIQATKLEDSAVYFCASRRSVHPNTEAFFGQGTRLTVV.

This clonotype occurred a few times. This sequence joins TRBV7-9 and TRBJ2-1; 9 bases are a match to TRBD1. The CDR3 has 16 residues. The V gene's germline CDR1 is SEHNR and CDR2 FQNEAQ (reference sequence). Germline trimming cut 0 bases from V and 8 bases from J; bases unmatched to any gene: 8. CDR3 amino acids: CASSLAPGQGRDEQFF. The CDR3 DNA is TGTGCCAGCAGCTTAGCGCCGGGACAGGGCAGGGATGAGCAGTTCTTC.

This clonotype was counted many times. V is TRBV28 and J is TRBJ2-7; D ambiguous. The V gene lost 6 bases and the J gene lost 5 bases, with 17 bases spanning the gap. Germline V gene lookup returns CDR1 MDHEN and CDR2 SYDVKM. The CDR3 has 14 amino acids. CDR3 DNA: TGTGCCAGCAGCACCAGGCACGAGAGGCACGAGCAGTACTTC. As protein: CASSTRHERHEQYF. Full variable domain (remainder filled in from reference TRBV28 and TRBJ2-7): DVKVTQSSRYLVKRTGEKVFLECVQDMDHENMFWYRQDPGLGLRLIYFSYDVKMKEKGDIPEGYSVSREKKERFSLILESASTNQTSMYLCASSTRHERHEQYFGPGTRLTVT.

As to this clonotype: A much bigger clone sits one base away, suggesting this may be a read error. CDR3 DNA: TGTGCCTGGGGCAGACTCTACGAGCAGTACGTC. It codes for CAWGRLYEQYV. This sequence joins TRBV30 and TRBJ2-7; D not resolved. Germline values: CDR1 GTSNPN, CDR2 SVGIG (reference sequence). CDR3 length: 11 residues. The ends were cut back, 5 bases at V and 3 bases at J, with 8 bases in the middle.

At least ten counts were recorded for this clonotype. This chain uses TRBV5-5 with TRBJ2-2; D not resolved. The V end lost 0 bases, the J end lost 6 bases, and 12 bases lay between the germline ends. The germline CDR1 and CDR2 sequences are SGHKS and YYEKEE (reference sequence). There are 15 residues in the CDR3. The CDR3 coding sequence is TGTGCCAGCAGCTTGGTTCTAGTTCACTCCGGGGAGCTGTTTTTT. It is translated as CASSLVLVHSGELFF.

This chain joins TRBV9 and TRBJ2-2; no firm D call. The CDR3 is 13 amino acids. CDR1 is SGDLS, CDR2 YYNGEE, per germline. V was pared by 0 bases and J by 9 bases, with 9 bases between. The CDR3 nucleotides read TGTGCCAGCAGCGTAGCCGGCAAACGGGAGCTGTTTTTT. It yields the protein CASSVAGKRELFF.

This clonotype was found many times. The chain combines TRBV30 with TRBJ2-1, with D perhaps TRBD2 (6 bases). The germline V gene has CDR1 GTSNPN and CDR2 SVGIG (reference sequence). This CDR3 comprises 15 residues. The V end lost 4 bases, the J end lost 0 bases, and 13 bases lay between the germline ends. CDR3 region: CAWKGRESSYNEQFF. The CDR3 DNA sequence: TGTGCCTGGAAGGGGCGGGAAAGCTCCTACAATGAGCAGTTCTTC. Based on the CDR3 plus reference TRBV30 and TRBJ2-1, the full variable domain is SQTIHQWPATLVQPVGSPLSLECTVEGTSNPNLYWYRQAAGRGLQLLFYSVGIGQISSEVPQNLSASRPQDRQFILSSKKLLLSDSGFYLCAWKGRESSYNEQFFGPGTRLTVL.

The table lists this clonotype with many counts. The chain is built from TRBV13 and TRBJ1-1; no reliable D call. This CDR3 region has 11 residues. The germline V gene has CDR1 PRHDT and CDR2 FYEKMQ (reference sequence). The germline V and J ends were trimmed by 3 bases and 4 bases, with 3 bases remaining between them. The CDR3 is CASSFLTEAFF. As DNA, the CDR3 is TGTGCCAGCAGCTTCCTCACTGAAGCTTTCTTT. Looking up the rest from reference TRBV13 and TRBJ1-1 gives the full variable domain: AAGVIQSPRHLIKEKRETATLKCYPIPRHDTVYWYQQGPGQDPQFLISFYEKMQSDKGSIPDRFSAQQFSDYHSELNMSSLELGDSALYFCASSFLTEAFFGQGTRLTVV.

This clonotype turned up a few times. The chain recombines TRBV12-3 or TRBV12-4 with TRBJ1-3; D is possibly TRBD1 (6 bases). Trimming took off 6 bases at V and 3 bases at J, with 15 bases between the two ends. The CDR3 covers 15 residues. The CDR3 protein is CASRFLGGFGNTIYF. In DNA, the CDR3 is TGTGCCAGCAGGTTCTTAGGGGGATTTGGAAACACCATATATTTT.

This rearrangement joins TRBV7-2 to TRBJ2-4; 14 bases agree with TRBD2. In germline, CDR1 is SGHTA, CDR2 FQGNSA. The CDR3 consists of 18 residues. J was trimmed by 0 bases and V by 5 bases; bases with no gene match: 6. CDR3 in amino acids: CASSMGTSGRTAKNIQYF. CDR3 coding DNA: TGTGCCAGCAGCATGGGGACTAGCGGGAGAACAGCCAAAAACATTCAGTACTTC.

The V call is TRBV15, the J call TRBJ2-4; no clear D. Germline assignment: CDR1 LNHNV and CDR2 YYDKDF (reference sequence). The V gene lost 3 bases and the J gene lost 6 bases, with 9 bases spanning the gap. The CDR3 consists of 13 residues. The CDR3 is CATSSRSPNIQYF. The CDR3, as DNA: TGTGCCACCAGCAGCCGGAGTCCAAACATTCAGTACTTC.